A single sample is the source of the 25 T cell receptor beta chains below, sequenced in a study of cytomegalovirus exposure and HLA in healthy donors. PCR employed 60 Vbeta and 13 Jbeta primers. Generated by immunoSEQ multiplex PCR, the TCRdb table keeps only in-frame clones and is missing some. The table lists roughly 160,000 clones, around 85% of them singletons. Sequenced material: PBMCs. The source of these receptors is a boy aged 2 to 9 in good health and CMV-seronegative.

J is TRBJ2-7 and V is TRBV30, with 12 bases that match TRBD1. The germline CDR1 and CDR2 sequences are GTSNPN and SVGIG (reference sequence). The CDR3 contains 16 residues. V trimming: 1 base; J trimming: 0 bases; junction bases outside the gene matches: 4. The CDR3 sequence: CAWSEGTGGPSYEQYV. CDR3 coding DNA: TGTGCCTGGAGTGAAGGGACAGGGGGCCCCTCCTACGAGCAGTACGTC.

Here the CDR3 reads CASRGGGELGAFF. CDR3 DNA sequence: TGTGCCAGCAGGGGAGGTGGGGAGCTGGGCGCTTTCTTT. This sequence joins TRBV2 and TRBJ1-1, with D unresolved. The V gene's germline CDR1 is SNHLY and CDR2 FYNNEI. This CDR3 comprises 13 residues. Trimming cost V 6 bases and J 11 bases, with 19 bases left between them.

The V call is TRBV30, the J call TRBJ1-3, with a weak D call TRBD1 (5 bases). V was trimmed by 1 base and J by 2 bases, leaving 6 bases between them. CDR3 size: 13 residues. The V gene's germline CDR1 is GTSNPN and CDR2 SVGIG (reference sequence). The CDR3 nucleotides read TGTGCCTGGAGTGGGGGGGCTGGAAACACCATATATTTT. Its protein product is CAWSGGAGNTIYF.

The rearrangement uses TRBV2 and TRBJ2-7; 9 bases match TRBD1. The CDR3 contains 13 residues. The trim removed 8 bases at V and 6 bases at J, leaving 8 bases unmatched. Germline values: CDR1 SNHLY, CDR2 FYNNEI. CDR3 region: CASGGTGLVEQYF. In nucleotides, the CDR3 is TGTGCCAGCGGGGGGACAGGGTTGGTCGAGCAGTACTTC.

The gene calls are TRBV27 and TRBJ2-1, with D uncertain. V shed 2 bases and J shed 10 bases, with 9 bases lying between them. The CDR3 is 12 amino acids. Germline V lookup: CDR1 MNHEY, CDR2 SMNVEV (reference sequence). CDR3 protein: CASSLNGREQFF. In DNA, the CDR3 is TGTGCCAGCAGTTTAAATGGCAGGGAGCAGTTCTTC.

This clone is a singleton in its sample. This chain links TRBV4-2 with TRBJ2-3; 7 positions match TRBD1. The length of the CDR3 is 14 residues. Unmatched junction bases numbered 4, after V lost 3 bases and J lost 4 bases. CDR1 and CDR2 from the germline V gene are LGHNA and YNFKEQ. This chain's CDR3 is CASSQVTGADTQYF. CDR3 nucleotide sequence: TGTGCCAGCAGCCAGGTTACAGGGGCAGATACGCAGTATTTT.

The rearrangement links TRBV29-1 to TRBJ1-2; 8 bases match TRBD1. The V gene's germline CDR1 is SQVTM and CDR2 ANQGSEA. V was clipped by 0 bases and J by 4 bases; unmatched bases: 7. The CDR3 length is 15 residues. The CDR3 coding sequence is TGCAGCGTTGAAGACTCGACAGGGGAGGCCTATGGCTACACCTTC. Translating it yields CSVEDSTGEAYGYTF.

The V gene is TRBV14, the J gene TRBJ2-6, with a possible D match to TRBD1 (6 bases). The CDR3 is made up of 17 amino acids. V dropped 4 bases and J dropped 0 bases, with 13 bases sitting between them. Germline V lookup: CDR1 SGHDN, CDR2 FVKESK. CDR3 region: CASSRGQRSSGANVLTF. In DNA form, the CDR3 reads TGTGCCAGCAGCCGAGGACAGAGGAGCTCTGGGGCCAACGTCCTGACTTTC.

The chain is built from TRBV6-4 and TRBJ2-5; the match to TRBD1 covers 7 bases. The CDR3 spans 15 residues. Germline trimming cut 2 bases from V and 1 base from J; bases unmatched to any gene: 4. The germline CDR1 and CDR2 sequences are MRHNA and SNTAGT. The CDR3 is CASSDGAGGQETQYF. The CDR3 bases are TGTGCCAGCAGTGACGGGGCAGGGGGCCAAGAGACCCAGTACTTC.

A remark on this clone: At one end, the junction sequence differs from germline, possibly due to a read error. The V call is TRBV7-9, the J call TRBJ2-3; TRBD2 might be the D (5 bases). Germline values: CDR1 SEHNR, CDR2 FQNEAQ (reference sequence). CDR3 size: 16 residues. DNA for the CDR3: TGTTCCAGCAGCTTACGTGCGGGCCTGAGCACAGATACGCAGTATTTT. Its translation is CSSSLRAGLSTDTQYF.

This chain joins TRBV10-2 and TRBJ2-3; D is perhaps TRBD1 (6 bases). Between the trimmed V and J ends, which lost 3 bases and 3 bases, there was a span of 16 bases. The CDR3 contains 16 residues. Looked up from germline, CDR1 is WSHSY and CDR2 is SAAADI. The CDR3: CASSDGQGSPTDTQYF. In DNA form, the CDR3 reads TGCGCCAGCAGTGACGGGCAGGGGAGTCCGACAGATACGCAGTATTTT.

V is TRBV11-2 and J is TRBJ1-4; a weak D match, TRBD1 (5 bases). Per germline, CDR1 SGHAT and CDR2 FQNNGV. V gave up 4 bases and J gave up 0 bases, with 12 bases separating them. The CDR3 is 16 residues long. The DNA for the CDR3 is TGTGCCAGCAGCTATACGGGGACTTCAACTAATGAAAAACTGTTTTTT. Protein product: CASSYTGTSTNEKLFF.

The chain joins TRBV5-1 to TRBJ2-5; TRBD1 is a possible D gene (6 bases). The CDR3 is made up of 14 amino acids. The germline CDR1 and CDR2 sequences are SGHRS and YFSETQ. Trimming removed 4 bases at V and 3 bases at J, with 13 bases between. The CDR3 coding sequence is TGCGCCAGCAGCCCCCGGACAGTCGAAGAGACCCAGTACTTC. It translates to CASSPRTVEETQYF.

This chain joins TRBV5-6 and TRBJ2-2; D might be TRBD2 (7 bases). The V gene's germline CDR1 is SGHDT and CDR2 YYEEEE. V lost 3 bases and J 4 bases, leaving 19 bases between the germline ends. The CDR3 is made up of 17 amino acids. CDR3 sequence: CASSSMFRGAGTGELFF. The DNA for the CDR3 is TGTGCCAGCAGCTCAATGTTCCGGGGGGCCGGCACCGGGGAGCTGTTTTTT.

The J gene is TRBJ2-1, the V gene TRBV6-1; D possibly corresponds to TRBD1 (6 bases). The CDR3 length is 14 residues. CDR1 and CDR2 from the germline V gene are MNHNS and SASEGT. Trimming removed 7 bases from V and 7 bases from J, with 17 bases in between. CDR3: CASTIKVTGNEQFF. Here the CDR3 DNA reads TGTGCCAGCACCATAAAGGTTACAGGGAATGAGCAGTTCTTC.

This clone was picked up one time. The rearrangement uses TRBV7-2 and TRBJ2-1; 8 nucleotides line up with TRBD2. The CDR3 length is 15 residues. Germline CDR1 is SGHTA and CDR2 is FQGNSA. Trimming cost V 3 bases and J 7 bases; bases outside gene matches: 8. The CDR3, as DNA: TGTGCCAGCAGCTTGTCGGGGGGGCTGAGGAATGAGCAGTTCTTC. Protein: CASSLSGGLRNEQFF.

The chain combines TRBV30 with TRBJ2-7; 10 bases are shared with TRBD1. In germline, CDR1 is GTSNPN, CDR2 SVGIG (reference sequence). Trimming removed 1 base from V and 4 bases from J; junction bases left unmatched: 4. The CDR3 length is 14 residues. In nucleotides, the CDR3 is TGTGCCTGGAGTGGGGACAGGGGCCCATACGAGCAGTACTTC. Translated, it gives CAWSGDRGPYEQYF. Combining the CDR3 with reference TRBV30 and TRBJ2-7 gives the whole variable domain SQTIHQWPATLVQPVGSPLSLECTVEGTSNPNLYWYRQAAGRGLQLLFYSVGIGQISSEVPQNLSASRPQDRQFILSSKKLLLSDSGFYLCAWSGDRGPYEQYFGPGTRLTVT.

The chain combines TRBV5-5 with TRBJ2-5, with 10 bases that match TRBD2. Germline loops: CDR1 SGHKS, CDR2 YYEKEE (reference sequence). With 2 bases clipped from V and 3 bases from J, the junction kept 7 bases outside the gene matches. The CDR3 loop spans 16 amino acids. For the CDR3, the DNA is TGTGCCAGCAGCTTCTTTTGGCTAGCGGGGGAAGAGACCCAGTACTTC. It codes for CASSFFWLAGEETQYF.

V usage is TRBV7-2 and J usage is TRBJ2-3, with TRBD2 identical over 7 bases. Germline CDR1 SGHTA, CDR2 FQGNSA. J was trimmed by 6 bases and V by 4 bases; bases with no gene match: 16. The CDR3 runs 17 residues. The CDR3 region has the DNA TGTGCCAGCAGCTCACCTTTAGGCGGGAGATGGGCGGATACGCAGTATTTT. Translated: CASSSPLGGRWADTQYF. Looking up the rest from reference TRBV7-2 and TRBJ2-3 gives the full variable domain: GAGVSQSPSNKVTEKGKDVELRCDPISGHTALYWYRQSLGQGLEFLIYFQGNSAPDKSGLPSDRFSAERTGGSVSTLTIQRTQQEDSAVYLCASSSPLGGRWADTQYFGPGTRLTVL.

V and J are TRBV27 and TRBJ1-1; D might be TRBD1 (6 bases). Germline V CDR1 and CDR2: MNHEY, SMNVEV (reference sequence). The CDR3 extends over 15 amino acids. V was trimmed by 7 bases and J by 1 base, leaving 16 bases between them. DNA for the CDR3: TGTGCCAGCAATCTTGTGGGGGCCGCGAACACTGAAGCTTTCTTT. Its protein product is CASNLVGAANTEAFF.

The chain is built from TRBV19 and TRBJ1-1; TRBD1 matches at 8 bases. In germline, CDR1 is LNHDA, CDR2 SQIVND (reference sequence). CDR3 length: 11 amino acids. The DNA of the CDR3 is TGTCCAGGGGGCGGGGACACTGAAGCTTTCTTT. It is translated as CPGGGDTEAFF.

The genes are TRBV5-4 and TRBJ1-3; 8 bases are shared with TRBD1. The V gene end was trimmed by 4 bases and the J gene end by 0 bases; junction bases not matched to a gene: 15. Germline loops: CDR1 SGHNT, CDR2 YYREEE (reference sequence). The CDR3 runs to 19 residues. Written as DNA, the CDR3 is TGTGCCAGCAGCCTCCGCCCGGGACAGGAAGCTCTCTCTGGAAACACCATATATTTT. Amino acids: CASSLRPGQEALSGNTIYF.

The chain couples TRBV18 to TRBJ1-4; D ambiguous. The ends were cut back, 3 bases at V and 0 bases at J, with 11 bases in the middle. CDR1 and CDR2 (germline): KGHSH, LQKENI. The CDR3 contains 16 residues. Here the CDR3 reads CASSPYLTATNEKLFF. CDR3 bases: TGTGCCAGCTCACCGTATCTTACGGCAACTAATGAAAAACTGTTTTTT.

The chain couples TRBV9 to TRBJ2-3; 9 nucleotides agree with TRBD1. Germline V gene data show CDR1 as SGDLS and CDR2 as YYNGEE. V lost 0 bases and J lost 0; bases outside the gene matches: 2. CDR3 length equals 16 residues. CDR3 nucleotides: TGTGCCAGCAGCGTAGGAGGGACAGGGAGCACAGATACGCAGTATTTT. It is translated as CASSVGGTGSTDTQYF.

V gene TRBV7-2 combines with J gene TRBJ2-2; D may be TRBD2 (6 bases). Trimming pared 5 bases from V and 0 bases from J, leaving 19 bases between. The germline V gene encodes CDR1 SGHTA and CDR2 FQGNSA. The CDR3 loop spans 18 amino acids. CDR3 in DNA: TGTGCCAGCAGCCCTCGGGGAGCGGGTTTCGCGAACACCGGGGAGCTGTTTTTT. Residues: CASSPRGAGFANTGELFF.